These T cell receptor beta chains were read from a single sample in a study of cytomegalovirus exposure and HLA in healthy donors. Generated by immunoSEQ multiplex PCR, the TCRdb table keeps only in-frame clones and is missing some. This table holds about 180,000 clones, around 80% found once. The sample consisted of PBMCs. The receptors come from a girl under 18 in good health and CMV-seropositive. CDR3s include the opening cysteine and the closing phenylalanine or tryptophan. The D gene is left open where the match is weak. The listing skips clone size in some rows; elsewhere it reads once, few, many or a size class.

size | J | V | D | DNA | CDR3
- | TRBJ1-5 | TRBV2 | TRBD1 | TGTGCCAGCAGTACAGGGGAGAATCAGCCCCAGCATTTT | CASSTGENQPQHF
- | TRBJ2-7 | TRBV30 | - | TGTGCCTTTCGTGGGACATTTAGCTCCTACGAGCAGTACTTC | CAFRGTFSSYEQYF
- | TRBJ2-3 | TRBV30 | - | TGTGCCTGGAGTGTACAAGTCCGTAGCACAGATACGCAGTATTTT | CAWSVQVRSTDTQYF
once | TRBJ1-2 | TRBV9 | - | TGTGCCAGCAGCGTAGCCGGGATGGGGAACTATGGCTACACCTTC | CASSVAGMGNYGYTF
- | TRBJ2-1 | TRBV7-2 | - | TGTGCCAGCAGCTTATTCGGGGAAGCGGGCTCCTACAATGAGCAGTTCTTC | CASSLFGEAGSYNEQFF
- | TRBJ2-3 | TRBV4-1 | TRBD2 | TGCGCCAGCAGCTCAGTTCGAGCGGGATTCACAGATACGCAGTATTTT | CASSSVRAGFTDTQYF
- | TRBJ2-7 | TRBV27 | - | TGTGCCAGCAGTTTGTCCCCTGACAGGTTTTACGAGCAGTACTTC | CASSLSPDRFYEQYF
once | TRBJ2-1 | TRBV14 | TRBD2 | TGTGCCAGCAGCCTTGGGACTAGCGGGAGGAATGAGCAGTTCTTC | CASSLGTSGRNEQFF
- | TRBJ2-7 | TRBV5-1 | - | TGCGCCAGCAGCTTGGCGGAGGGAATAATGTTTGACGAGCAGTACTTC | CASSLAEGIMFDEQYF
- | TRBJ1-1 | TRBV18 | - | TGTGCCAGCTCACCACCACCGAGGCAGAACACTGAAGCTTTCTTT | CASSPPPRQNTEAFF
- | TRBJ1-2 | TRBV6-5 | - | TGTGCCAGCAGTTACCAGGGGTCTGGGGGCTACACCTTC | CASSYQGSGGYTF
- | TRBJ2-3 | TRBV4-2 | - | TGTGCCAGCAGCCAAGATCTTACATCTCCTCCTAGCACAGATACGCAGTATTTT | CASSQDLTSPPSTDTQYF
- | TRBJ2-7 | TRBV18 | TRBD2 | TGTGCCAGCTCCCCGCTAGCGGGAGGGTTTAGTTACGAGCAGTACTTC | CASSPLAGGFSYEQYF
few | TRBJ2-5 | TRBV6-6 | TRBD1 | TGTGCCAGCAGTTACCGAGTCGCAGGGGGTGAGACCCAGTACTTC | CASSYRVAGGETQYF
- | TRBJ2-1 | TRBV19 | TRBD2 | TGTGCCAGTTCCCTAGGGACTAGCGACCTTAATGAGCAGTTCTTC | CASSLGTSDLNEQFF
- | TRBJ2-3 | TRBV7-6 | TRBD2 | TGTGCCAGCAGTTTGAGCGGGGGCTCCGCAGATACGCAGTATTTT | CASSLSGGSADTQYF
- | TRBJ1-1 | TRBV25-1 | - | TGTGCCAGCAGTGGACGCGGGACTGACTACACTGAAGCTTTCTTT | CASSGRGTDYTEAFF
- | TRBJ1-1 | TRBV10-2 | - | TGCGCCAGCAAGGGAGGGAACACTGAAGCTTTCTTT | CASKGGNTEAFF
- | TRBJ2-7 | TRBV2 | - | TGTGCCAGCACCTTAGACTACGAGCAGTACTTC | CASTLDYEQYF
- | TRBJ2-5 | TRBV2 | TRBD1 | TGTGCCAGCCGGGACAGGGGTTACGAGACCCAGTACTTC | CASRDRGYETQYF
- | TRBJ2-1 | TRBV5-4 | - | TGTGCCAGCAGCTTGGCCCGTAATGAGCAGTTCTTC | CASSLARNEQFF
- | TRBJ2-1 | TRBV27 | TRBD2 | TGTGCCAGCAGTTTAGGGCTAGCGGGAGTTGACCACAATGAGCAGTTCTTC | CASSLGLAGVDHNEQFF
- | TRBJ2-5 | TRBV5-1 | TRBD2 | TGCGCCAGCAGCTTGGGTACTAGCGGGAGTCGGGAGACCCAGTACTTC | CASSLGTSGSRETQYF
- | TRBJ2-7 | TRBV19 | TRBD2 | TGTGCCAGTAGTATAGGCGGGGGCTCCTACGAGCAGTACTTC | CASSIGGGSYEQYF
- | TRBJ1-2 | TRBV19 | - | TGTGCCAGTAGTAAGATCGGAGGTCCAAACTATGGCTACACCTTC | CASSKIGGPNYGYTF
- | TRBJ2-7 | TRBV5-8 | - | TGTGCCAACAGTCCCCTGGGGGGAACCGAGCAGTACTTC | CANSPLGGTEQYF
- | TRBJ2-1 | TRBV4-1 | TRBD2 | TGCGCCAGCAGCCAGGGTAGCGGGAAAAATGAGCAGTTCTTC | CASSQGSGKNEQFF
- | TRBJ2-2 | TRBV5-1 | - | TGCGCCAGCAGCTTGAGTCAGGGTGCCGGGGAGCTGTTTTTT | CASSLSQGAGELFF
- | TRBJ2-1 | TRBV5-4 | TRBD2 | TGTGCCAGCAGCTTAGATTCCGTACTAAGCGGGAGGCGCTTGGAGCAGTTCTTC | CASSLDSVLSGRRLEQFF
- | TRBJ1-1 | TRBV25-1 | TRBD1 | TGTGCCAGCAGTGACCGAAGACAGGGGCTCAAGAACACTGAAGCTTTCTTT | CASSDRRQGLKNTEAFF
- | TRBJ2-1 | TRBV10-1 | TRBD2 | TGCGCCAGCAGCCGACTGACTAGCGGGCATTCCTACAATGAGCAGTTCTTC | CASSRLTSGHSYNEQFF
- | TRBJ2-3 | TRBV7-6 | - | TGTGCCAGCAGCCCCGGTATGACAGATACGCAGTATTTT | CASSPGMTDTQYF